This TCR beta chain comes out of a study of blood T cell repertoires in COVID-19 (dated by TCRdb to between 2020 and 2021). As for the study more broadly: Collaborator samples came from the United States, Italy and Spain and covered acute and convalescent phases of COVID-19. The material from the prospective study consisted of cDNA or gDNA derived from T cells, B-cell-depleted T cells, or PBMCs. The dataset comprised deeply sampled blood TCRbeta repertoires from subjects exposed to, actively infected with, or recovered from COVID-19. The repertoires were made available in a free public database intended to serve as a resource for research on the immune response to SARS-CoV-2. The samples were drawn from the first 160 participants of the ongoing ImmuneRACE study and from 1,254 subjects provided by 6 global collaborators. Nearly every sample came with metadata listing a de-identified subject ID, COVID-19 status, age in years and sex. Where available, HLA class I and class II types were taken from metadata supplied by the sample provider and were not determined by assay-based typing. Overall results and qualifications from the work: How much clinical and demographic metadata was included differed by source and by participant, and the metadata was provided uncurated.

Participants in the prospective study were aged roughly 18 to 100 years, lived in 24 United States geographic areas, and enrolled through a virtual design. In the prospective study, participants were assigned to cohorts based on the clinical history participants reported in a screening survey and a study questionnaire. For ImmuneRACE Cohort 3, a participant was defined as recovered based on two consecutive negative NP/OP PCR tests, clearance by a healthcare professional, or resolution of symptoms. In the prospective study, mobile phlebotomists collected whole blood, serum and a nasopharyngeal or oropharyngeal swab from each participant. Prospective study participants could optionally give additional blood draws and questionnaires over an approximately 2-month period. Prospective study blood samples were shipped either frozen or at room temperature before DNA extraction. On this clone: Its antigen is not yet known. No much larger clone is present one base from it, and per-base qualities are unavailable.

Spanning cysteine to phenylalanine, the CDR3 consists of 14 amino acids. Only the CDR3 portion is preserved as DNA: 42 bases, with reading frame beginning at the first base. The trim is 0 bases for V and 4 bases for J, with a gap of 7 bases between the germline ends. From a lookup of the germline V gene (reference sequence), CDR1 and CDR2 are SEHNR and FQNEAQ. TCRbeta CDR3 regions were amplified from genomic DNA using the immunoSEQ Assay, a bias-controlled multiplex PCR. In the authors' own workflow: The number of nucleated cells in each sample was estimated by amplification of reference gene primers within the assay. Sequence reads were collapsed and filtered to measure the absolute abundance of every unique TCRbeta CDR3 rearrangement. Productive Simpson clonality was computed per sample as the square root of Simpson's diversity index over productive rearrangements. Held by TCRdb, this immuneACCESS table contains in-frame sequences only and omits some clones. Under half of the omission traces to an unresolved V gene where checked; the cause of the rest is unknown. V, J and clone size reflect that table, while D and trimming were determined from the DNA. The sample includes roughly 250,000 clones, with approximately 85% observed a single time. The ten largest clones take up 3.5% to 5.5% of the sample.

The rearrangement combines TRBV7-9 with TRBJ1-3, with the D gene not clear enough to name. What was sequenced was PBMCs or T cells enriched from blood (not recorded which). The TCR comes from a woman in her twenties or thirties who had recovered from COVID-19. Here is the DNA: TGTGCCAGCAGCTTAGCCAGGTTGGGAAACACCATATATTTT. Its protein is CASSLARLGNTIYF.